This TCR beta chain was recorded in a study of Tregs in tolerant kidney transplant recipients. About the study: Related graft donors supplied nonmyeloablative bone marrow transplants, and mixed chimerism was transient.

CD4+CD25+CD127- Tregs, CD4+CD25- non-Tregs, CD4 and CD8 cells were sorted. Notes on the study in general: No direct test of biological reproducibility was done here. Tolerant patients' donor-specific Tregs expanded beyond overall Tregs, suggesting antigen-driven growth.

The repertoire was sequenced with immunoSEQ multiplex PCR; TCRdb's copy has only in-frame clones and lacks some. The sample yields around 70,000 clones, over 85% seen once. Details on this clone: The antigen is not known.

The CDR3 length is 15 residues. In germline, CDR1 is LNHDA, CDR2 SQIVND (reference sequence). Trimming cost V 7 bases and J 4 bases; bases outside gene matches: 8. The source material was CD8+ T cells from blood, sampled before the transplant. V usage is TRBV19 and J usage is TRBJ1-5; TRBD1 matches 9 bases. This clonotype was obtained from a human donor who received a combined kidney and bone marrow transplant. The CDR3, as DNA: TGTGCCAGTACTAAAATGACAGGGGGTAATCAGCCCCAGCATTTT. Protein sequence: CASTKMTGGNQPQHF.